These T cell receptor beta chains were read from a single sample in a study of beta chain features in type 1 diabetes. Here immunoSEQ multiplex PCR was the method, and the copy in TCRdb shows in-frame clones only, minus some. The sample holds fewer than 250,000 clones, under 70% seen once. Sequencing was carried out using naive CD4+ T cells from blood. The receptors originated from a man younger than 45 in good health. Each CDR3 is given with its conserved first and last residue. Fields, in order: clone size, D gene, V gene, J gene, CDR3 DNA, CDR3 protein. A D gene is named only where the DNA matches it firmly. Some rows have no size entry. The others give once, few or many, or a class for an expanded clone.

few	-	TRBV21-1	TRBJ2-3	TGTGCCAGGAGGGACAGGGCTAGCACAGATACGCAGTATTTT	CARRDRASTDTQYF
-	-	TRBV2	TRBJ1-1	TGTGCCAGCAGTGAAAGGTATGCAGACCAAAACACTGAAGCTTTCTTT	CASSERYADQNTEAFF
-	-	TRBV7-6	TRBJ2-7	TGTGCCAGCAGCCCCGACAGACCGGAGGTACGCTACGAGCAGTACTTC	CASSPDRPEVRYEQYF
-	-	TRBV4-3	TRBJ2-1	TGCGCCAGCAGCCAAGACCTACGGGATCTCTACAATGAGCAGTTCTTC	CASSQDLRDLYNEQFF
-	-	TRBV30	TRBJ2-3	TGTGCCCTTTCGGCCGGTAGCGGCACAGATACGCAGTATTTT	CALSAGSGTDTQYF
-	TRBD1	TRBV7-2	TRBJ2-1	TGTGCCAGCAGCTTTGGGACAGGCTCCTACAATGAGCAGTTCTTC	CASSFGTGSYNEQFF
-	-	TRBV6-1	TRBJ2-1	TGTGCCAGCAGTGAATGGAGGACATTATTTGAGCAGTTCTTC	CASSEWRTLFEQFF
-	-	TRBV21-1	TRBJ2-1	TGTGCCAGCAGCAAGCTTGTAACTAAATCCTACAATGAGCAGTTCTTC	CASSKLVTKSYNEQFF
few	-	TRBV14	TRBJ2-6	TGTGCCAGCAGCCAAGAACCCACCTCTGGGGCCAACGTCCTGACTTTC	CASSQEPTSGANVLTF
-	-	TRBV2	TRBJ2-3	TGTGCCAGCAGAGGTCTCGCGGGTCCCCAGGGAGATACGCAGTATTTT	CASRGLAGPQGDTQYF
few	-	TRBV30	TRBJ2-5	TGTGCCTGGAGGGTTGTACAAGAGACCCAGTACTTC	CAWRVVQETQYF
few	-	TRBV30	TRBJ2-3	TGTGCCTGGAGTGGACAAATCAGGGATACGCAGTATTTT	CAWSGQIRDTQYF
-	-	TRBV30	TRBJ1-1	TGTGCCTGGAGTGAGGGCACGAACACTGAAGCTTTCTTT	CAWSEGTNTEAFF
once	-	TRBV30	TRBJ2-7	TGTGCCTGGAGCTACGGACAGCTCGAGCAGTACTTC	CAWSYGQLEQYF
-	-	TRBV29-1	TRBJ2-7	TGCAGCGTCGTTACCGGGACGGCCCTTTACGAGCAGTACTTC	CSVVTGTALYEQYF
-	TRBD1	TRBV10-3	TRBJ2-1	TGTGCCATCATGTCCGCGGGACAGGGGGCAAGTGAGCAGTTCTTC	CAIMSAGQGASEQFF
-	-	TRBV29-1	TRBJ1-1	TGCAGCGTTTCCCTCCTCCGAAGGAACACTGAAGCTTTCTTT	CSVSLLRRNTEAFF
-	-	TRBV6-6	TRBJ2-5	TGTGCCAGCAGTCCAAAGTGGGGGCAGTACCAAGAGACCCAGTACTTC	CASSPKWGQYQETQYF
-	TRBD2	TRBV7-2	TRBJ2-3	TGTGCCAGCAGATTAACGATACTAGCGGGGGGTACAGATACGCAGTATTTT	CASRLTILAGGTDTQYF
-	TRBD2	TRBV29-1	TRBJ2-3	TGCAGCGTTGGAGCGGGAGGTACCGATACGCAGTATTTT	CSVGAGGTDTQYF
-	-	TRBV30	TRBJ1-2	TGTGTTACGAACTCCCAGGGTAACTATGGCTACACCTTC	CVTNSQGNYGYTF
-	TRBD2	TRBV29-1	TRBJ2-1	TGCAGCGTTGTTGTACCGGGACTAGCGGACAATGAGCAGTTCTTC	CSVVVPGLADNEQFF
-	TRBD2	TRBV7-2	TRBJ2-5	TGTGCCAGCAGCCCGCCTGCGGGGGGGCGGGAGACCCAGTACTTC	CASSPPAGGRETQYF
-	-	TRBV25-1	TRBJ2-7	TGTGCCAGCAGTGCAAACAGGGCCGGGGCAGCCCGGCAGTACTTC	CASSANRAGAARQYF
-	-	TRBV27	TRBJ2-7	TGTGCCAGCAGTCCTACCGGGGGACCCCGTAATCGAGGCGAGCAGTACTTC	CASSPTGGPRNRGEQYF
once	TRBD1	TRBV5-1	TRBJ2-5	TGCGCCAGCAGCCCAATGACAGGGGAGGAGACCCAGTACTTC	CASSPMTGEETQYF
-	-	TRBV7-9	TRBJ2-5	TGTGCCAGCAGCCCTCAAGAGACCCAGTACTTC	CASSPQETQYF
-	TRBD2	TRBV5-1	TRBJ2-3	TGCGCCAGCAGCCCCCTAGCGGGGGGTCCTACGCAGTATTTT	CASSPLAGGPTQYF
few	-	TRBV7-2	TRBJ2-1	TGTGCCAGCAGCTTAGATCTAGCGTCCTTAGGGCAGTTCTTC	CASSLDLASLGQFF
-	TRBD1	TRBV29-1	TRBJ1-2	TGCAGCGTCCTCGACAGGGGGACCTATGGCTACACCTTC	CSVLDRGTYGYTF
-	TRBD2	TRBV30	TRBJ2-1	TGTGCCTGGAGTGCGGACGGGAGGGCCTACAATGAGCAGTTCTTC	CAWSADGRAYNEQFF
-	TRBD1	TRBV29-1	TRBJ2-3	TGCAGCGTTGACGGGACAGCCCTCACAGATACGCAGTATTTT	CSVDGTALTDTQYF
-	-	TRBV9	TRBJ2-3	TGTGCCAGCAGCGTAGGGGTCATGTGGGCAGATACGCAGTATTTT	CASSVGVMWADTQYF
-	TRBD1	TRBV29-1	TRBJ2-5	TGCAGCGTCCTGACAGGGGGCGAGGAGACCCAGTACTTC	CSVLTGGEETQYF
-	-	TRBV4-3	TRBJ2-1	TGCGCCAGCAGCCAAGTTCTTACGTACAATGAGCAGTTCTTC	CASSQVLTYNEQFF
-	-	TRBV30	TRBJ2-7	TGTGCCTGGTCGGCCGGACCCTACGAGCAGTACTTC	CAWSAGPYEQYF
-	-	TRBV7-9	TRBJ2-2	TGTGCCAGCAGCTTAGACACCCCCCCCGGGGAGCTGTTTTTT	CASSLDTPPGELFF